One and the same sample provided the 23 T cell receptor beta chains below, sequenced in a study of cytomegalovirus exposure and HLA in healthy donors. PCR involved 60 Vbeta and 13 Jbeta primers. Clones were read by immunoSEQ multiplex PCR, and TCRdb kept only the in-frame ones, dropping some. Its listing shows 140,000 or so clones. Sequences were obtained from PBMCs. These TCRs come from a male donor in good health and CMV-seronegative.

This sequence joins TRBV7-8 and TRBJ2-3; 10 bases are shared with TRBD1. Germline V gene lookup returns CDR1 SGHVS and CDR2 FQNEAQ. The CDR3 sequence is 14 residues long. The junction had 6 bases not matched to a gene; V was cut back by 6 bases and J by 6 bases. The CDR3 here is CASSSGTGEDTQYF. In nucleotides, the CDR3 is TGTGCCAGCAGTTCGGGGACAGGGGAGGATACGCAGTATTTT.

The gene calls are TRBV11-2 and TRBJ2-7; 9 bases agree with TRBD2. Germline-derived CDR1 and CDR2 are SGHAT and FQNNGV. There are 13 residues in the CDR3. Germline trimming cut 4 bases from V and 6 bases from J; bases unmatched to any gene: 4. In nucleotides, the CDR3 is TGTGCCAGCAGCTCGCGGGAGGGAGTCGAGCAGTACTTC. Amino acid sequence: CASSSREGVEQYF. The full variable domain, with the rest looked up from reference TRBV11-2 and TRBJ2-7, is EAGVAQSPRYKIIEKRQSVAFWCNPISGHATLYWYQQILGQGPKLLIQFQNNGVVDDSQLPKDRFSAERLKGVDSTLKIQPAKLEDSAVYLCASSSREGVEQYFGPGTRLTVT.

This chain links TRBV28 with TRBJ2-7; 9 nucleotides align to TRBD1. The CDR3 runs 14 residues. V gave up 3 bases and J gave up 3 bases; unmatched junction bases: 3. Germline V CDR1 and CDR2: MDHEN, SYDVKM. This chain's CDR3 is CASSLGQGGYEQYF. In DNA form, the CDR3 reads TGTGCCAGCAGTTTGGGACAGGGTGGCTACGAGCAGTACTTC.

This CDR3 reads CASSLTSGSSYEQYF. Here the CDR3 DNA reads TGTGCCAGCAGCCTTACTAGCGGAAGCTCCTACGAGCAGTACTTC. The chain links TRBV7-9 to TRBJ2-7, with 8 nucleotides matching TRBD2. V dropped 5 bases and J dropped 0; count of bases not matched to a gene: 6. The CDR3 has 15 amino acids. From germline, CDR1 is SEHNR and CDR2 FQNEAQ (reference sequence).

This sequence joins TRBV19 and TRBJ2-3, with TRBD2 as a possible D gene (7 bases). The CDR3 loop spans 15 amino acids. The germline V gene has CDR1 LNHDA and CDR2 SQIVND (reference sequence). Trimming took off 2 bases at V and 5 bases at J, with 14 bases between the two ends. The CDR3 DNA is TGTGCCAGTAGTATACTGGGGGGGCCGGGAGATACGCAGTATTTT. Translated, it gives CASSILGGPGDTQYF.

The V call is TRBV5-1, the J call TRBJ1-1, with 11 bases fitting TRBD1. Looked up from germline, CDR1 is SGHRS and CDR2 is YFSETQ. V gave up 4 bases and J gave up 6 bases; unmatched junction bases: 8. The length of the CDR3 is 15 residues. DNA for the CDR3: TGCGCCAGCAGCATAATCCCGGGACAGGGGGCTGAAGCTTTCTTT. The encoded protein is CASSIIPGQGAEAFF.

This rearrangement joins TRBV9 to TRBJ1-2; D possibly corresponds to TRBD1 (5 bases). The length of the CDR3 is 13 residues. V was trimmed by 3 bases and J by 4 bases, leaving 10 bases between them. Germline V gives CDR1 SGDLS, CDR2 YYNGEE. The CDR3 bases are TGTGCCAGCAGCGAGGGACTGATCTATGGCTACACCTTC. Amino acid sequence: CASSEGLIYGYTF. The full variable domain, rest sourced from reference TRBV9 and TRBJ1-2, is DSGVTQTPKHLITATGQRVTLRCSPRSGDLSVYWYQQSLDQGLQFLIQYYNGEERAKGNILERFSAQQFPDLHSELNLSSLELGDSALYFCASSEGLIYGYTFGSGTRLTVV.

In nucleotides, the CDR3 is TGCCATAGCAGCGGGGGTAAGGACTATGGCTACACCTTC. Encoded protein: CHSSGGKDYGYTF. V gene TRBV4-3 combines with J gene TRBJ1-2; tentatively, D is TRBD1 (5 bases). Per germline, CDR1 LGHNA and CDR2 YSLEER. This CDR3 contains 13 residues.

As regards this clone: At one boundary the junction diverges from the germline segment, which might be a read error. CDR3 DNA: TGTGCTAGCAGCTTAGAGCGGCAGTCAGAGACCCAGTACTTC. Translation: CASSLERQSETQYF. V and J are TRBV7-7 and TRBJ2-5; tentative D call: TRBD2 (5 bases). Per the germline V gene, CDR1 is SSHAT and CDR2 is FNYEAQ (reference sequence). The length of the CDR3 is 14 residues.

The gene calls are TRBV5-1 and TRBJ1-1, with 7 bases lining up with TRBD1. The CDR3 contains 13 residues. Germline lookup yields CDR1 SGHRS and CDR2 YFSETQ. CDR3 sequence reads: CASWGQLNTEAFF. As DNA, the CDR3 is TGCGCATCATGGGGACAGTTGAACACTGAAGCTTTCTTT.

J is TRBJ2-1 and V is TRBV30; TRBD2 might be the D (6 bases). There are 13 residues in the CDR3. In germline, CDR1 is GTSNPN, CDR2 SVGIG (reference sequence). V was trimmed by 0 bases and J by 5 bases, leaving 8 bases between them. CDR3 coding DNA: TGTGCCTGGAGTGTAAGGAGGGACAATGAGCAGTTCTTC. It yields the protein CAWSVRRDNEQFF.

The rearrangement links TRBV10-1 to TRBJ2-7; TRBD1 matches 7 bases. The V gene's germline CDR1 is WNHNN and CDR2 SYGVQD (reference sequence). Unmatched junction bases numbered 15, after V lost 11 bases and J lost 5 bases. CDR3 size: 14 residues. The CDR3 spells CAGAVRGRSDEQYF. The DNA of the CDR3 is TGCGCCGGAGCAGTAAGGGGGCGCAGTGACGAGCAGTACTTC.

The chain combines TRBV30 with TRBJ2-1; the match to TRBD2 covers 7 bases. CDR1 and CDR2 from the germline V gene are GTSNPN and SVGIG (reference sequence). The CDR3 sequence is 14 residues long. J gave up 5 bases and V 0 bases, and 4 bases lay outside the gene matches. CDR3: CAWSVKRDNNEQFF. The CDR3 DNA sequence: TGTGCCTGGAGTGTAAAGCGGGATAACAATGAGCAGTTCTTC. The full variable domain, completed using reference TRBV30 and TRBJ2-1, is SQTIHQWPATLVQPVGSPLSLECTVEGTSNPNLYWYRQAAGRGLQLLFYSVGIGQISSEVPQNLSASRPQDRQFILSSKKLLLSDSGFYLCAWSVKRDNNEQFFGPGTRLTVL.

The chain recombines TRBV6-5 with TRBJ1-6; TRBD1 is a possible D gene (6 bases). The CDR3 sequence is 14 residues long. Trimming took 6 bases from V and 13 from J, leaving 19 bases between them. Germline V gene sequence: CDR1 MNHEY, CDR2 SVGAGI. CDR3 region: CASSNPGQLWPLHF. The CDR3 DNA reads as TGTGCCAGCAGCAACCCGGGACAACTCTGGCCCCTCCACTTT.

In DNA form, the CDR3 reads TGTGCCAGCAAACCGGGACAGGGGGCAGCAACTAATGAAAAACTGTTTTTT. Protein sequence: CASKPGQGAATNEKLFF. J is TRBJ1-4 and V is TRBV4-2, with TRBD1 matching 12 bases. CDR1 and CDR2 from the germline V gene are LGHNA and YNFKEQ. This CDR3 contains 17 residues. The V and J ends lost 7 bases and 0 bases, in that order; junction bases with no gene match: 6.

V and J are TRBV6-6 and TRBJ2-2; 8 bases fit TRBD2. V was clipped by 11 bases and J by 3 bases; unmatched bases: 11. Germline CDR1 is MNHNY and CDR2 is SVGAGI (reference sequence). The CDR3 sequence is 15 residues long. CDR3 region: CAVRNSGVDTGELFF. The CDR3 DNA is TGTGCCGTTAGAAATAGCGGGGTCGACACCGGGGAGCTGTTTTTT.

CDR3 region: CASSLGTGDRYEQYF. For the CDR3, the DNA is TGTGCCAGCAGTCTAGGGACAGGGGATCGGTACGAGCAGTACTTC. The gene calls are TRBV6-5 and TRBJ2-7; 10 bases agree with TRBD1. J gave up 4 bases and V 5 bases, and 8 bases lay outside the gene matches. Germline V gives CDR1 MNHEY, CDR2 SVGAGI. The CDR3 covers 15 residues.

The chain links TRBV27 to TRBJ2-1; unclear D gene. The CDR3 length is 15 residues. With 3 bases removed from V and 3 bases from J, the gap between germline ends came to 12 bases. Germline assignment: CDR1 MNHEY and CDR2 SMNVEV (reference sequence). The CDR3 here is CASSFGPAGYNEQFF. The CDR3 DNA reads TGTGCCAGCAGTTTTGGTCCCGCCGGCTACAATGAGCAGTTCTTC.

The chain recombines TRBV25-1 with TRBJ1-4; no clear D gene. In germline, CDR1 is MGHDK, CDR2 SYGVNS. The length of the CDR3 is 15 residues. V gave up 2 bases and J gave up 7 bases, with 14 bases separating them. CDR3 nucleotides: TGTGCCAGCAGTGAAGGGGAGCGGCACCCTGAAAAACTGTTTTTT. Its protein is CASSEGERHPEKLFF.

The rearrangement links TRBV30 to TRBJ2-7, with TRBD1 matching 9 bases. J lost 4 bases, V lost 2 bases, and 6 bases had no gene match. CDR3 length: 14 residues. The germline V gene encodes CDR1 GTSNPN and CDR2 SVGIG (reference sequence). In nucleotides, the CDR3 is TGTGCCTGGAGTTCGACAGGGGGGGGGTACGAGCAGTACTTC. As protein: CAWSSTGGGYEQYF.

CDR3 in DNA: TGTGCCAGCAGGGGGCTGAGTTATAGCAATCAGCCCCAGCATTTT. Its translation is CASRGLSYSNQPQHF. This chain uses TRBV6-1 with TRBJ1-5, with D perhaps TRBD1 (5 bases). The CDR3 has 15 residues. Germline CDR1 and CDR2: MNHNS and SASEGT. V lost 6 bases and J 0 bases, leaving 12 bases between the germline ends.

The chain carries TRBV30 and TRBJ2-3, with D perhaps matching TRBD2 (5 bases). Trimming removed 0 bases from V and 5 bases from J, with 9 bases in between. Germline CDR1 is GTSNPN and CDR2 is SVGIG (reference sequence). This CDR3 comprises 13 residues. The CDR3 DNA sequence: TGTGCCTGGAGTGTCCTCGGGGAAGATACGCAGTATTTT. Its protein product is CAWSVLGEDTQYF.

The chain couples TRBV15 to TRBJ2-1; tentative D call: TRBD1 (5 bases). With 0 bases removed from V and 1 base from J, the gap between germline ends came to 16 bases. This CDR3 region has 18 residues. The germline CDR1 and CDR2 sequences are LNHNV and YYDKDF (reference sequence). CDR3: CATSRDIKAGMSYNEQFF. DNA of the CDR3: TGTGCCACCAGCAGAGATATTAAGGCAGGGATGTCCTACAATGAGCAGTTCTTC.